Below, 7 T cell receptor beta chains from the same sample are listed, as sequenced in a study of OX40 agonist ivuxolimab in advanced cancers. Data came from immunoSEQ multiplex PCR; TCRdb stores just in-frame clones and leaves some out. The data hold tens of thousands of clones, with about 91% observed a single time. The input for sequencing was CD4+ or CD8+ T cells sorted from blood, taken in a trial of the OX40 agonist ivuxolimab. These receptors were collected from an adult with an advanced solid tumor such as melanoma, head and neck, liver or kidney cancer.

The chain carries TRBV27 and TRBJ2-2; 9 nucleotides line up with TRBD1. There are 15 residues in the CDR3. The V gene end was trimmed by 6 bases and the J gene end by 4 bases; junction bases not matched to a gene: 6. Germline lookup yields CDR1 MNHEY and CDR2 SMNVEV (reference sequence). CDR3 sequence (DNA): TGTGCCAGCAGCCCCGGGACAGGGCCCACCGGGGAGCTGTTTTTT. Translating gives CASSPGTGPTGELFF.

This chain's CDR3 is CASSVAGGPGNEQYF. The CDR3 nucleotides read TGTGCCAGCAGCGTAGCGGGAGGGCCTGGCAACGAGCAGTACTTC. This chain joins TRBV2 and TRBJ2-7, with 11 bases fitting TRBD2. CDR1 and CDR2 from the germline V gene are SNHLY and FYNNEI. This CDR3 contains 15 residues. V gave up 6 bases and J gave up 5 bases; unmatched junction bases: 9.

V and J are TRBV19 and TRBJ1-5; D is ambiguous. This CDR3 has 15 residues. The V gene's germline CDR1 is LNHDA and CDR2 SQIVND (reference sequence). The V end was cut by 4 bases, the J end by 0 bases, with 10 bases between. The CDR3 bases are TGTGCCAGTAGTAGGAGGGCCCTTAGCAATCAGCCCCAGCATTTT. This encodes CASSRRALSNQPQHF.

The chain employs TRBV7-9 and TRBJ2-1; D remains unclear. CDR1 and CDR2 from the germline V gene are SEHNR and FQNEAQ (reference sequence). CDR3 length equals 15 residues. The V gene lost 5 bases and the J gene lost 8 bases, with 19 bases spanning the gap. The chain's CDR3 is CASSPTPRSPYEQFF. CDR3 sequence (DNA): TGTGCCAGCAGCCCTACCCCACGTTCGCCCTATGAGCAGTTCTTC.

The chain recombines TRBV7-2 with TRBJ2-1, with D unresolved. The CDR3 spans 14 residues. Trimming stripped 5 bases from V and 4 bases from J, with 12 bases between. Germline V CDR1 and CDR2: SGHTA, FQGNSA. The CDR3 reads CASSPFDRYNEQFF. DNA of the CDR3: TGTGCCAGCAGCCCCTTCGACCGGTACAATGAGCAGTTCTTC.

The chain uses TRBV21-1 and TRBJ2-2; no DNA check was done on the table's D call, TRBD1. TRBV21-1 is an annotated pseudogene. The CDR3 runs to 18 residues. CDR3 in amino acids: CASSKALGTGENTGELFF. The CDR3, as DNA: TGTGCCAGCAGCAAAGCGCTCGGGACAGGGGAGAACACCGGGGAGCTGTTTTTT.

The CDR3 reads CASSQDWTSPPEGNYGYTF. Here the CDR3 DNA reads TGCGCCAGCAGCCAAGATTGGACCTCCCCTCCTGAGGGGAACTATGGCTACACCTTC. This chain joins TRBV4-3 and TRBJ1-2; possible D gene TRBD1, 5 bases. Germline lookup yields CDR1 LGHNA and CDR2 YSLEER. Trimming removed 0 bases at V and 2 bases at J, with 22 bases between. CDR3 length: 19 amino acids.